The entry below describes one TCR beta chain. The data were produced by immunoSEQ multiplex PCR, yet TCRdb's version contains in-frame clones alone and is incomplete. This sample has under 250,000 clones; over 80% occur once, and the top ten carry more than 3%. These data come from a study of blood T cell repertoires in COVID-19. V dropped 2 bases and J dropped 3 bases, with 8 bases sitting between them. The CDR3 is made up of 14 amino acids. Germline CDR1 is WSHSY and CDR2 is SAAADI. Sequenced input: PBMCs or T cells enriched from blood (not recorded which). The rearrangement uses TRBV10-2 and TRBJ1-3; D remains unclear. This TCR was sampled from a woman in her 30s who had been exposed to COVID-19. CDR3 bases: TGCGCCAGCAGTGAGAGTGTGCGTGGAAACACCATATATTTT. This codes for CASSESVRGNTIYF.